This TCR beta chain was sequenced for a study of cytomegalovirus exposure and HLA in healthy donors. PCR was performed using 60 Vbeta and 13 Jbeta primers. Some clones are missing from TCRdb's copy, which holds only in-frame ones; the method was immunoSEQ multiplex PCR. Of 110,000 to 150,000 clones listed, about 80% are singletons. General observations from the study: Association of 15,000 to 20,000 TCR beta sequences with HLA alleles was found at 0.05 false discovery rate in a later analysis.

This clone was counted a single time. The antigen is not known. Trimming shortened V by 0 bases and J by 4 bases, and 9 bases separated the two germline ends. CDR1 and CDR2 (germline): SGHTA, FQGTGA. This CDR3 has 14 residues. V and J are TRBV7-3 and TRBJ1-1; possibly TRBD1 for D (5 bases). The receptor's source is a male donor in good health and CMV-seropositive. Material for sequencing was PBMCs. The CDR3 nucleotides are TGTGCCAGCAGCTTAACAGGGGCGGCCACTGAAGCTTTCTTT. Translation: CASSLTGAATEAFF.